One and the same sample provided the 14 T cell receptor beta chains below, sequenced in a study of blood T cell repertoires in COVID-19. Assay: immunoSEQ multiplex PCR; the TCRdb copy retains only in-frame clones and omits some. Among roughly 61,000 clones, approximately 70% were seen once, and the ten largest hold about half. Sample: PBMCs or T cells enriched from blood (not recorded which). Receptors originate from a woman aged 55-75 years who had been exposed to COVID-19.

The V call is TRBV5-4, the J call TRBJ2-3, with TRBD2 matching 13 bases. Trimming removed 5 bases from V and 1 base from J; junction bases left unmatched: 4. Germline V gene sequence: CDR1 SGHNT, CDR2 YYREEE (reference sequence). The CDR3 is 16 amino acids. The chain's CDR3 is CASRWTSGGRTDTQYF. CDR3 nucleotide sequence: TGTGCCAGCAGGTGGACTAGCGGGGGCCGCACAGATACGCAGTATTTT.

V and J are TRBV6-5 and TRBJ1-6; a possible D gene is TRBD1 (6 bases). CDR3 length: 14 residues. V shed 2 bases and J shed 7 bases, with 9 bases lying between them. In germline, CDR1 is MNHEY, CDR2 SVGAGI. Here the CDR3 reads CASSYRTENSPLHF. The CDR3 region has the DNA TGTGCCAGCAGTTACCGGACAGAAAATTCACCCCTCCACTTT.

There are many counts of this clone. V gene TRBV5-8 combines with J gene TRBJ2-2; a weak D match, TRBD1 (5 bases). V was trimmed by 3 bases and J by 9 bases, leaving 9 bases between them. From germline, CDR1 is SGHTS and CDR2 YDEGEE. This CDR3 has 12 residues. CDR3 protein: CASSSAGRELFF. The CDR3 DNA sequence: TGTGCCAGCAGCTCCGCAGGGAGGGAGCTGTTTTTT.

The chain carries TRBV27 and TRBJ2-1; 15 nucleotides line up with TRBD2. This CDR3 spans 15 amino acids. Germline assignment: CDR1 MNHEY and CDR2 SMNVEV (reference sequence). V was clipped by 5 bases and J by 7 bases; unmatched bases: 3. The DNA for the CDR3 is TGTGCCAGCAGTGTCGGGACTAGCGGGAGGAATGAGCAGTTCTTC. Residues: CASSVGTSGRNEQFF.

V is TRBV12-2 and J is TRBJ1-1. TRBV12-2 is listed as a pseudogene. The CDR3 runs to 12 residues. CDR3 amino acids: CASRLGSTEAFF. Written as DNA, the CDR3 is TGTGCAAGTCGCTTAGGGAGCACTGAAGCTTTCTTT.

CDR3 coding DNA: TGTGCCAGCAGCTTAAGGGAGAAAACAGAAGCTTTCTTT. Translation gives CASSLREKTEAFF. V is TRBV7-2 and J is TRBJ1-1; D is unresolved. Looked up from germline, CDR1 is SGHTA and CDR2 is FQGNSA. The CDR3 is made up of 13 amino acids. Trimming removed 2 bases at V and 8 bases at J, with 12 bases between.

The chain has TRBV19 and TRBJ1-5; 7 bases fit TRBD1. The CDR3 sequence is 15 residues long. Germline loops: CDR1 LNHDA, CDR2 SQIVND (reference sequence). Unmatched junction bases numbered 10, after V lost 5 bases and J lost 6 bases. The CDR3 reads CASSVQGGAIQPQHF. CDR3 DNA: TGTGCCAGTAGTGTTCAAGGGGGCGCGATTCAGCCCCAGCATTTT.

CDR3 nucleotides: TGTGCCAGCTCTGGGGGGAAGGTCGGGGAGCTGTTTTTT. Protein sequence: CASSGGKVGELFF. V is TRBV12-3 or TRBV12-4 and J is TRBJ2-2; D perhaps matches TRBD2 (6 bases). The CDR3 totals 13 residues. V shed 8 bases and J shed 7 bases, with 14 bases lying between them.

The chain links TRBV2 to TRBJ1-1; unclear D gene. Trimming took off 8 bases at V and 7 bases at J, with 14 bases between the two ends. CDR3 length equals 12 residues. Per germline, CDR1 SNHLY and CDR2 FYNNEI. The CDR3 sequence: CASEGSAVEAFF. In DNA, the CDR3 is TGTGCCAGCGAAGGTTCGGCGGTTGAAGCTTTCTTT.

This sequence joins TRBV10-3 and TRBJ2-7; 8 positions match TRBD1. With 8 bases clipped from V and 1 base from J, the junction kept 19 bases outside the gene matches. The germline gives CDR1 ENHRY, CDR2 SYGVKD. CDR3 length: 18 residues. CDR3: CAISKGTGANELSYEQYF. The CDR3 DNA reads as TGTGCCATCTCGAAAGGGACAGGCGCAAACGAGCTATCCTACGAGCAGTACTTC.

CDR3 DNA: TGTGCCAGCAGCACCCAGGGAGGGAAAAACGAGCAGTACTTC. Translating it yields CASSTQGGKNEQYF. The rearrangement joins TRBV28 to TRBJ2-7; 7 positions match TRBD2. With 6 bases clipped from V and 5 bases from J, the junction kept 10 bases outside the gene matches. Germline values: CDR1 MDHEN, CDR2 SYDVKM. The CDR3 extends over 14 amino acids.

The chain recombines TRBV7-8 with TRBJ2-2; 14 bases fit TRBD2. The length of the CDR3 is 20 residues. Losses at the gene ends were 5 bases for V and 5 bases for J; bases not matched to a gene: 16. Germline values: CDR1 SGHVS, CDR2 FQNEAQ. The CDR3 DNA reads as TGTGCCAGCAGCCACCCAAGACTAGCGGGAGGGTCAGAGCAAACCGGGGAGCTGTTTTTT. Encoded protein: CASSHPRLAGGSEQTGELFF.

J is TRBJ1-5 and V is TRBV30, with 7 bases matching TRBD1. V gave up 0 bases and J gave up 4 bases; unmatched junction bases: 3. The CDR3 has 14 amino acids. Germline CDR1 reads GTSNPN; CDR2 reads SVGIG (reference sequence). CDR3 amino acids: CAWSVGQDNQPQHF. The CDR3 coding sequence is TGTGCCTGGAGTGTAGGACAGGATAATCAGCCCCAGCATTTT.

The chain has TRBV6-5 and TRBJ2-7; a weak D match, TRBD1 (6 bases). CDR3 length: 14 amino acids. Trimming left V 2 bases short and J 3 bases short, with 11 bases between. Germline values: CDR1 MNHEY, CDR2 SVGAGI. Here the CDR3 DNA reads TGTGCCAGCAGTTACGTCGGGGACAACTACGAGCAGTACTTC. Residues: CASSYVGDNYEQYF.